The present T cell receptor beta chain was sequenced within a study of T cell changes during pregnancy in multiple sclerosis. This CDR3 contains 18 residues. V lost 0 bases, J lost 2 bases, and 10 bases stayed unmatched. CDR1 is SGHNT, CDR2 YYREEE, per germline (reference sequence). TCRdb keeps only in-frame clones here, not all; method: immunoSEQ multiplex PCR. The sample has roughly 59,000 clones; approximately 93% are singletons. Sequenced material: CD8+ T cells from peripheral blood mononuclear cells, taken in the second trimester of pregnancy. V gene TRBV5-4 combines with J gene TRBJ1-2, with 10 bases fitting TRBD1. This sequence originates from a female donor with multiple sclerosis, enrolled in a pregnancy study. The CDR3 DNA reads TGTGCCAGCAGCTTGGTAGTGGTACGGGACAGGGGAAACTATGGCTACACCTTC. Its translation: CASSLVVVRDRGNYGYTF. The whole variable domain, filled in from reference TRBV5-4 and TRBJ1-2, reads ETGVTQSPTHLIKTRGQQVTLRCSSQSGHNTVSWYQQALGQGPQFIFQYYREEENGRGNFPPRFSGLQFPNYSSELNVNALELDDSALYLCASSLVVVRDRGNYGYTFGSGTRLTVV.